The subject of this entry is one T cell receptor beta chain. Antigen unknown. This record belongs to a study of cytomegalovirus exposure and HLA in healthy donors. Study-level information: When 300 to 400 donors were genotyped, about 81% of them were found to fall in the Caucasian-associated ancestry cluster. Study-level findings and limits: Segments of the TCR beta V type were, in most cases, productive about 87% or about 30% of the time in an earlier analysis.

The germline V and J ends were trimmed by 4 bases and 3 bases, with 7 bases remaining between them. The CDR3 runs 13 residues. Germline lookup yields CDR1 MNHEY and CDR2 SMNVEV (reference sequence). This PCR relied on a set of 60 Vbeta primers and 13 Jbeta primers. Method: immunoSEQ multiplex PCR; TCRdb's copy keeps in-frame clones and lacks some. The table has fewer than 180,000 clones, about 76% seen once. V gene TRBV27 combines with J gene TRBJ1-5, with D unresolved. This TCR came from a human donor in good health. Material: PBMCs. In DNA, the CDR3 is TGTGCCAGCAGTTCGTTAGACAATCAGCCCCAGCATTTT. This sequence encodes CASSSLDNQPQHF.